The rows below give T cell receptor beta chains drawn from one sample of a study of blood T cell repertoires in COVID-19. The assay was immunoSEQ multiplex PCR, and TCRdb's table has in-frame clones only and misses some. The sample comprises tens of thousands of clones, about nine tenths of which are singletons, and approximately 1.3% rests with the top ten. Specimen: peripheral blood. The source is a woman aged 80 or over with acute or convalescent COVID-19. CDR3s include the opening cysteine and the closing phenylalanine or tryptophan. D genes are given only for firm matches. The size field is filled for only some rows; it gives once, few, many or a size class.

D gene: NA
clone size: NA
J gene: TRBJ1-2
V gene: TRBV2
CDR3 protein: CASAEGVGYTF
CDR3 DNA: TGTGCCAGCGCCGAGGGGGTGGGCTACACCTTC

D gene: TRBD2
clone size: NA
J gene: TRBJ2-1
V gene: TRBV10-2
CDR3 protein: CASSLTSGNYEQFF
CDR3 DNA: TGCGCCAGCAGTCTGACTAGCGGGAACTATGAGCAGTTCTTC

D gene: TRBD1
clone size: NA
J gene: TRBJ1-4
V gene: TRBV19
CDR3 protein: CASSMGTGNEKLFF
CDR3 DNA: TGTGCCAGTAGTATGGGGACAGGGAATGAAAAACTGTTTTTT

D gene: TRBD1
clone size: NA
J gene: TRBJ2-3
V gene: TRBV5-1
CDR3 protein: CASSTGQITSTDTQYF
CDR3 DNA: TGCGCCAGCAGCACGGGACAGATTACTAGCACAGATACGCAGTATTTT

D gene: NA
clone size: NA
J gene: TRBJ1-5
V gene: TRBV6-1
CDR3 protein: CASSDEGGQPQHF
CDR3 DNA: TGTGCCAGCAGTGACGAGGGGGGGCAGCCCCAGCATTTT

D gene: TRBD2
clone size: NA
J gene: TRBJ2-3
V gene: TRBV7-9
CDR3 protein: CASTRVSGSGGDTQYF
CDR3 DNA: TGTGCCAGCACCCGAGTTAGCGGGAGCGGAGGGGATACGCAGTATTTT

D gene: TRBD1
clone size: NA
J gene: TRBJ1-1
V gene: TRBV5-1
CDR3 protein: CASSLGTGGLNTEAFF
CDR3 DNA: TGCGCCAGCAGCCTAGGGACAGGGGGCCTTAACACTGAAGCTTTCTTT

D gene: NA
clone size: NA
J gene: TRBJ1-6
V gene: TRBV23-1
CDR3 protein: CASSQSGGLGSPLHF
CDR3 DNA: TGCGCCAGCAGTCAATCAGGAGGGCTCGGTTCACCCCTCCACTTT

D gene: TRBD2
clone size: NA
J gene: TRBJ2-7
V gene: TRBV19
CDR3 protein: CASSSGIYEQYF
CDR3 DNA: TGTGCCAGTTCGAGCGGGATCTACGAGCAGTACTTC

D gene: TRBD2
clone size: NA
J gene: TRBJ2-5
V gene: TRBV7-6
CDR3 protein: CASSPQHTGGGETQYF
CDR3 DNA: TGTGCCAGCAGCCCACAACATACTGGGGGAGGGGAGACCCAGTACTTC

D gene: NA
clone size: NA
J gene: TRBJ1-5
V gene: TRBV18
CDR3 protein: CASSPPAGSQPQHF
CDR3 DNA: TGTGCCAGCTCACCACCAGCGGGGAGCCAGCCCCAGCATTTT

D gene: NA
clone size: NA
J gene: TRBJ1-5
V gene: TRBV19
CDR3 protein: CASSIFPTGNQPQHF
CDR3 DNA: TGTGCCAGTAGTATTTTTCCCACGGGGAATCAGCCCCAGCATTTT

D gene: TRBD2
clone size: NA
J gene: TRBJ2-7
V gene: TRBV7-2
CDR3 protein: CASSLGTSGIKYEQYF
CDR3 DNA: TGTGCCAGCAGCTTAGGAACTAGCGGGATCAAATACGAGCAGTACTTC

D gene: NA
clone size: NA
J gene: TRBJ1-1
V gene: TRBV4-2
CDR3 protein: CASSQDGNTEAFF
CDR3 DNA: TGTGCCAGCAGCCAAGACGGGAACACTGAAGCTTTCTTT

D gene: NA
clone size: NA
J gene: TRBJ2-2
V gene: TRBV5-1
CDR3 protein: CASSLNTGELFF
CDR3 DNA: TGCGCCAGCAGCCTCAACACCGGGGAGCTGTTTTTT

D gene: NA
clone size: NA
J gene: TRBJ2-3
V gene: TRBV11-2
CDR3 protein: CASSSASRGDTQYF
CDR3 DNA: TGTGCCAGCAGCTCAGCCTCCAGGGGAGATACGCAGTATTTT

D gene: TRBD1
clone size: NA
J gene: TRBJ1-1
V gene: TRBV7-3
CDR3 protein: CASRWDSRISEAFF
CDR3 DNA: TGTGCCAGCAGGTGGGACAGTAGGATCTCTGAAGCTTTCTTT

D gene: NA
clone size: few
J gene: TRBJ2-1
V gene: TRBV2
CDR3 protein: CASTVIFYNEQFF
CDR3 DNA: TGTGCCAGCACCGTAATCTTCTACAATGAGCAGTTCTTC

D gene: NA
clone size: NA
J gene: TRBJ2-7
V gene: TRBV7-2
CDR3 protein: CASSLAGGAWNEQYF
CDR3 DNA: TGTGCCAGCAGCTTAGCGGGGGGGGCTTGGAACGAGCAGTACTTC

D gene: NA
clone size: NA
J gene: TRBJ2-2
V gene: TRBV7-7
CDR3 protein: CASSLDHGELFF
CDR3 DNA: TGTGCCAGCAGCTTAGATCACGGGGAGCTGTTTTTT

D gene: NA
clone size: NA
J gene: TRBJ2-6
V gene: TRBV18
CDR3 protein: CATRGGDLLSGANVLTF
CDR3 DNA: TGTGCAACCAGAGGAGGGGACCTTCTATCCGGGGCCAACGTCCTGACTTTC

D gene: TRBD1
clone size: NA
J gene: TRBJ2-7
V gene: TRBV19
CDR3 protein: CASSLRDRGLGEQYF
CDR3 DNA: TGTGCCAGTAGCCTCCGGGACAGGGGGCTTGGCGAGCAGTACTTC

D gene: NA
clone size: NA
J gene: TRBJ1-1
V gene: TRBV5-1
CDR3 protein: CASSPDGGTPEAFF
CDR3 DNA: TGCGCCAGCAGTCCAGACGGAGGGACCCCTGAAGCTTTCTTT

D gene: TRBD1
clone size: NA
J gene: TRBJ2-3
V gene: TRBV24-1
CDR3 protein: CATSYNTGQGTDTQYF
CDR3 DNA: TGTGCCACCAGTTATAATACGGGACAGGGAACAGATACGCAGTATTTT

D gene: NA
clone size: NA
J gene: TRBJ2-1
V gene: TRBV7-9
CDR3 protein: CASELGENEQFF
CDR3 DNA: TGTGCCAGCGAGCTCGGGGAAAATGAGCAGTTCTTC

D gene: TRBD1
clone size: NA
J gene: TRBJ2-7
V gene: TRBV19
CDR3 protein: CASSSGQRSSYEQYF
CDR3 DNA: TGTGCCAGTAGTTCGGGACAGCGGAGCTCCTACGAGCAGTACTTC

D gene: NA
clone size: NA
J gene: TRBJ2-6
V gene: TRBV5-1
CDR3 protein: CASSLPQAAAGANVLTF
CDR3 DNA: TGCGCCAGCAGCTTGCCACAGGCCGCAGCAGGGGCCAACGTCCTGACTTTC

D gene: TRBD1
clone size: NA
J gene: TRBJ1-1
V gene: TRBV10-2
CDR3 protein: CASTEGARVTEAFF
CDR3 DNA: TGCGCCAGCACCGAGGGGGCGCGGGTCACTGAAGCTTTCTTT

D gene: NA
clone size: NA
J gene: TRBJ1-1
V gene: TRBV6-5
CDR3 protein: CASSSEGEGDTEAFF
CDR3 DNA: TGTGCCAGCAGTTCGGAGGGAGAGGGAGACACTGAAGCTTTCTTT

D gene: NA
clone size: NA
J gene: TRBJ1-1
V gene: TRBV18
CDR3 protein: CASSPRTENTEAFF
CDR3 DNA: TGTGCCAGCTCACCCCGGACAGAGAACACTGAAGCTTTCTTT

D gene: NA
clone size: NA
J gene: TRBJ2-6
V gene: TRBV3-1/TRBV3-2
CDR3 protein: CASSPTRSGANVLTF
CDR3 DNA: TGTGCCAGCAGCCCGACTAGATCTGGGGCCAACGTCCTGACTTTC

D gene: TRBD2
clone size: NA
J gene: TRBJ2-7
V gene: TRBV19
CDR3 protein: CASSTQREAYEQYF
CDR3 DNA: TGTGCCAGTAGTACCCAGCGGGAAGCCTACGAGCAGTACTTC

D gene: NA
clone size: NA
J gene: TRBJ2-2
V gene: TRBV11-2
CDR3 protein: CASSLGAGQSNTGELFF
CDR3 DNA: TGTGCCAGCAGCTTAGGGGCGGGACAGTCGAACACCGGGGAGCTGTTTTTT

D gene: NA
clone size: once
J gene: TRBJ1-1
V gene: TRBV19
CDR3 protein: CASQGKSEAFF
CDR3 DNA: TGTGCCAGCCAGGGGAAGTCTGAAGCTTTCTTT

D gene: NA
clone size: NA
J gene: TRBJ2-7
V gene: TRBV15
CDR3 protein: CATSPTGNEQYF
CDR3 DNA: TGTGCCACCAGTCCCACAGGCAACGAGCAGTACTTC

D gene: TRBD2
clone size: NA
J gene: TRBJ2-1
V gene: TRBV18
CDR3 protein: CASSLNSGRGVNEQFF
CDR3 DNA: TGTGCCAGCTCCCTTAATAGCGGGAGAGGGGTTAATGAGCAGTTCTTC

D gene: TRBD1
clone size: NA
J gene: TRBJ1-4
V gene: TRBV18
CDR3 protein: CASSPQGAEGKLFF
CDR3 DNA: TGTGCCAGCTCACCGCAGGGGGCAGAGGGAAAACTGTTTTTT

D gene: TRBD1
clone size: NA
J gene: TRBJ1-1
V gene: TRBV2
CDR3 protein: CASSEPGTGGLAFF
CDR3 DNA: TGTGCCAGCAGTGAACCCGGGACAGGGGGTTTGGCTTTCTTT

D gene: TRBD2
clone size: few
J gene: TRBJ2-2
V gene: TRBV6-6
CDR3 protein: CASSYSTSGTPGELFF
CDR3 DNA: TGTGCCAGCAGTTACTCGACAAGCGGGACCCCCGGGGAGCTGTTTTTT

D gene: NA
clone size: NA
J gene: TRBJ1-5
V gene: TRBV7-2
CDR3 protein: CASSLDQTGNQPQHF
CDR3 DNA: TGTGCCAGCAGCTTAGATCAGACAGGCAATCAGCCCCAGCATTTT

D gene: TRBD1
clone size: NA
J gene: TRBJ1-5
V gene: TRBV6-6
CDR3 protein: CASGTGGEPQHF
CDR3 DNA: TGTGCCAGTGGGACAGGGGGGGAGCCCCAGCATTTT

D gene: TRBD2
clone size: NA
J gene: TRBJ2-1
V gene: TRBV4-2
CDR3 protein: CASSRVGAGGSSYNEQFF
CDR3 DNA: TGTGCCAGCAGCCGAGTGGGAGCGGGGGGTAGCTCCTACAATGAGCAGTTCTTC

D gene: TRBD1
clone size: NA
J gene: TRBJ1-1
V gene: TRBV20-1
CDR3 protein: CSASRQGGGTEAFF
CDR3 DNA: TGCAGTGCTAGTAGACAGGGCGGAGGCACTGAAGCTTTCTTT

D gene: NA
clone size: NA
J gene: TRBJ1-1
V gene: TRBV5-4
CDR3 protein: CASSLELVTEAFF
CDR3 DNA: TGTGCCAGCAGCTTGGAGCTAGTCACTGAAGCTTTCTTT

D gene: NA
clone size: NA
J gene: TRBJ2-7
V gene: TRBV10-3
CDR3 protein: CAISLGQSYEQYF
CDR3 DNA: TGTGCCATCAGCTTAGGACAGTCCTACGAGCAGTACTTC

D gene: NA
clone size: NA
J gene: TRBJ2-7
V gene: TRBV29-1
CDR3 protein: CSVSLLNYEQYF
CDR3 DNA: TGCAGCGTCAGTCTGCTCAACTACGAGCAGTACTTC

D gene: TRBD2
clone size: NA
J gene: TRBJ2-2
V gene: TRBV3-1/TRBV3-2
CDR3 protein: CASSRSESGGTGELFF
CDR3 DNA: TGTGCCAGCAGCCGCTCGGAAAGCGGGGGCACCGGGGAGCTGTTTTTT

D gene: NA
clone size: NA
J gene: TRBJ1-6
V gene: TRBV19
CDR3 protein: CASSQTGNLNNSPLHF
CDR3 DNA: TGTGCCAGTAGCCAAACAGGGAACCTCAATAATTCACCCCTCCACTTT

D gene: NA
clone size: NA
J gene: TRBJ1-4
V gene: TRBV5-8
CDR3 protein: CASSFGSADYNEKLFF
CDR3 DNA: TGTGCCAGCAGCTTCGGGTCGGCAGACTATAATGAAAAACTGTTTTTT

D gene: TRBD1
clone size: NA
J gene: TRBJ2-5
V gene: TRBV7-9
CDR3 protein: CASSFRGQGSETQYF
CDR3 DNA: TGTGCCAGCAGCTTTCGTGGACAGGGATCCGAGACCCAGTACTTC

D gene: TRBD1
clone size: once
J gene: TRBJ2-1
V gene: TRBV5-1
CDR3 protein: CASSSGQGPYNEQFF
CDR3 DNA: TGCGCCAGCAGCTCGGGACAGGGGCCCTACAATGAGCAGTTCTTC

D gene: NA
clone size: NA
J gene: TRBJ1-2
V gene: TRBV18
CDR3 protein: CASSPPPQGVYGYTF
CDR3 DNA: TGTGCCAGCTCACCACCGCCGCAGGGCGTTTATGGCTACACCTTC

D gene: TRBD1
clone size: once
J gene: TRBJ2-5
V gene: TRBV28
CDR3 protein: CASSSRTGATETQYF
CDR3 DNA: TGTGCCAGCAGTTCCAGGACAGGGGCTACGGAGACCCAGTACTTC

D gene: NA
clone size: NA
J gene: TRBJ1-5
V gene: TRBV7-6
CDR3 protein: CASSRVGGVNSNQPQHF
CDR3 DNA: TGTGCCAGCAGCCGGGTGGGGGGGGTAAATAGCAATCAGCCCCAGCATTTT

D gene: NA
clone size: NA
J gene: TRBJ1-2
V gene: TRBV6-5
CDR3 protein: CASSYSRQENYGYTF
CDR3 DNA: TGTGCCAGCAGTTACTCCCGACAGGAAAACTATGGCTACACCTTC

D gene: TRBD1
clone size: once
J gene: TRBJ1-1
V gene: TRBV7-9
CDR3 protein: CASSLNEGAEAFF
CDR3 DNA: TGTGCCAGCAGCTTAAACGAGGGGGCGGAAGCTTTCTTT

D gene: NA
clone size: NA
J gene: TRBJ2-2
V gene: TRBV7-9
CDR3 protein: CASSLGLRENTGELFF
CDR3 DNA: TGTGCCAGCAGCTTAGGTCTCCGGGAAAACACCGGGGAGCTGTTTTTT

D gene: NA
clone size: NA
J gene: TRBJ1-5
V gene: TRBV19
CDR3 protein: CASSIVSTAYQPQHF
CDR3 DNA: TGTGCCAGTAGTATAGTATCGACAGCCTATCAGCCCCAGCATTTT

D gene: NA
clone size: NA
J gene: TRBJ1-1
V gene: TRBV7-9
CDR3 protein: CASSPRSYEAFF
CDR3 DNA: TGTGCCAGCAGCCCCCGAAGCTATGAAGCTTTCTTT

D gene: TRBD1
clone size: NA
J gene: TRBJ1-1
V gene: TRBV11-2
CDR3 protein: CASSWGLGQALTEAFF
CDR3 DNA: TGTGCCAGCAGCTGGGGGTTAGGACAGGCACTGACTGAAGCTTTCTTT